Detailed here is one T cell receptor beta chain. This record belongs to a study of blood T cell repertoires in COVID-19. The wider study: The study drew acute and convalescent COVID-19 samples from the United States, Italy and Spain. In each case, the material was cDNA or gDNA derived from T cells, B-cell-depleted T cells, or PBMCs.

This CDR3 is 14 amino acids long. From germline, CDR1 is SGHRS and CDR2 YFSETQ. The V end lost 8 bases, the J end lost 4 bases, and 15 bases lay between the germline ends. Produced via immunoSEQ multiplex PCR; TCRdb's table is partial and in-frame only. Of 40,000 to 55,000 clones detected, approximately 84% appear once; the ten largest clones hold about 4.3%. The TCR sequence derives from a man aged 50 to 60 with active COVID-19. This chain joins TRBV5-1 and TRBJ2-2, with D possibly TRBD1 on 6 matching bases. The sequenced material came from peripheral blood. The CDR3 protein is CASNQGWITGELFF. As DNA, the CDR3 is TGCGCCAGTAACCAGGGGTGGATCACCGGGGAGCTGTTTTTT.